The rows below give T cell receptor beta chains drawn from one sample of a study of cytomegalovirus exposure and HLA in healthy donors. Only in-frame clones appear in the TCRdb table, and some are missing; sequencing was by immunoSEQ multiplex PCR. The top ten hold more than 3% of the sample, which has 100,000 to 150,000 clones, around 72% seen once. Input material: PBMCs. These receptors originate from a man aged 25 to 40 in good health and CMV-seronegative. CDR3s include the opening cysteine and the closing phenylalanine or tryptophan. D genes are given only for firm matches. Clone sizes are given selectively: once, few, many, or a class where the clone is expanded.

. | . | TRBJ2-7 | TRBV30 | CAWKRTGGYEQYF | TGTGCCTGGAAGCGCACAGGTGGGTACGAGCAATACTTC
TRBD1 | . | TRBJ2-7 | TRBV2 | CASSDGTGAYEQYF | TGTGCCAGCAGTGACGGGACAGGGGCCTACGAGCAGTACTTC
. | . | TRBJ1-3 | TRBV15 | CATSRGGEEGNTIYF | TGTGCCACCAGCAGAGGGGGCGAGGAAGGAAACACCATATATTTT
TRBD1 | . | TRBJ1-4 | TRBV27 | CASSLQGEGSNEKLFF | TGTGCCAGCAGCTTACAGGGGGAAGGGTCAAATGAAAAACTGTTTTTT
. | . | TRBJ2-3 | TRBV19 | CASVAGGDTQYF | TGTGCCAGCGTGGCAGGGGGGGATACGCAGTATTTT
. | . | TRBJ1-5 | TRBV2 | CASSPDEPQPQHF | TGTGCCAGCAGTCCTGATGAGCCCCAGCCCCAGCATTTT
. | few | TRBJ1-4 | TRBV15 | CATSRGLGTLATNEKLFF | TGTGCCACCAGCAGAGGGCTCGGGACTCTCGCAACTAATGAAAAACTGTTTTTT
. | few | TRBJ1-2 | TRBV7-9 | CASARQQTYGYTF | TGTGCCAGCGCGAGACAGCAGACCTATGGCTACACCTTC
TRBD1 | . | TRBJ1-4 | TRBV5-1 | CASSLGQETNEKLFF | TGCGCCAGCAGCCTTGGACAGGAAACTAATGAAAAACTGTTTTTT
TRBD2 | once | TRBJ2-5 | TRBV14 | CASSQLAGGPGTQYF | TGTGCCAGCAGCCAACTAGCGGGGGGCCCTGGGACCCAGTACTTC
. | . | TRBJ1-1 | TRBV6-1 | CASSENQGKRTEAFF | TGTGCCAGCAGTGAAAATCAGGGGAAGAGGACTGAAGCTTTCTTT
TRBD1 | . | TRBJ1-3 | TRBV7-6 | CASSADRGDSGNTIYF | TGTGCCAGCAGCGCGGACAGGGGAGACTCTGGAAACACCATATATTTT
TRBD1 | once | TRBJ1-1 | TRBV5-8 | CASSYPQGFTEAFF | TGTGCCAGCAGCTATCCACAGGGGTTCACTGAAGCTTTCTTT
TRBD2 | few | TRBJ2-1 | TRBV28 | CASSFHPDGRGGEQFF | TGTGCCAGCAGTTTCCACCCGGACGGGAGGGGGGGGGAGCAGTTCTTC
TRBD1 | . | TRBJ1-5 | TRBV4-1 | CASSQTGVNQPQHF | TGCGCCAGCAGCCAAACAGGGGTCAATCAGCCCCAGCATTTT
TRBD1 | . | TRBJ1-1 | TRBV5-6 | CASSTGQGFPEAFF | TGTGCCAGCAGCACGGGACAGGGGTTCCCTGAAGCTTTCTTT
. | . | TRBJ1-2 | TRBV7-9 | CASAWGDYGYTF | TGTGCAAGCGCTTGGGGAGACTATGGCTACACTTTC
. | . | TRBJ2-7 | TRBV6-5 | CASTTPREQYF | TGTGCCAGCACCACTCCCCGTGAGCAGTACTTC
. | few | TRBJ2-2 | TRBV6-4 | CASSDSIRGPGELFF | TGTGCCAGCAGTGACTCTATTAGGGGTCCCGGGGAGCTGTTTTTT
. | once | TRBJ2-5 | TRBV6-5 | CASSYVYGQETQYF | TGTGCCAGCAGTTATGTCTACGGGCAAGAGACCCAGTACTTC
TRBD1 | . | TRBJ2-3 | TRBV6-1 | CASSEADRGTDTQYF | TGTGCCAGCAGTGAAGCGGACAGGGGCACAGATACGCAGTATTTT
. | . | TRBJ2-1 | TRBV4-2 | CASSQDFGRKMDEQFF | TGTGCCAGCAGCCAAGATTTCGGCAGGAAGATGGATGAGCAGTTCTTC
TRBD1 | . | TRBJ1-1 | TRBV30 | CAYTGAKNTEAFF | TGTGCCTATACAGGGGCAAAAAACACTGAAGCTTTCTTT
TRBD1 | . | TRBJ2-7 | TRBV7-9 | CASTSLRGTGLEEQYF | TGTGCCAGCACCTCATTACGAGGGACAGGGCTCGAAGAGCAGTACTTC
TRBD2 | . | TRBJ2-3 | TRBV7-2 | CASRKAGGRSDTQYF | TGTGCCAGCAGAAAGGCGGGGGGGCGGTCAGATACGCAGTATTTT
. | . | TRBJ2-5 | TRBV10-3 | CAISDPETGQETQYF | TGTGCCATCAGTGACCCCGAAACCGGCCAAGAGACCCAGTACTTC
. | once | TRBJ1-4 | TRBV2 | CASTGNEKLFF | TGTGCCAGCACGGGAAATGAAAAACTGTTTTTT
TRBD1 | . | TRBJ2-3 | TRBV7-9 | CASSYPTGGSTDTQYF | TGTGCCAGCAGCTACCCGACAGGGGGAAGCACAGATACGCAGTATTTT
. | . | TRBJ2-1 | TRBV30 | CAWSVEYGGQFF | TGTGCCTGGAGTGTAGAGTATGGTGGGCAGTTCTTC
TRBD1 | . | TRBJ2-5 | TRBV10-1 | CASSESGTGEETQYF | TGCGCCAGCAGTGAATCCGGGACAGGGGAAGAGACCCAGTACTTC
TRBD1 | . | TRBJ1-2 | TRBV4-1 | CASSRGRTGTDYGYTF | TGCGCCAGCAGCCGAGGGAGGACAGGGACCGACTATGGCTACACCTTC
. | few | TRBJ2-7 | TRBV10-3 | CAISRSGSYEQYF | TGTGCCATCTCTCGGTCAGGGTCCTACGAGCAGTACTTC
. | . | TRBJ2-2 | TRBV27 | CASSKRAGELFF | TGTGCCAGCAGTAAGAGGGCCGGGGAGCTGTTTTTT
. | . | TRBJ2-3 | TRBV6-1 | CASSDHGADTQYF | TGTGCCAGCAGTGATCACGGGGCAGATACGCAGTATTTT
. | . | TRBJ1-1 | TRBV19 | CATGGATFLDTEAFF | TGTGCCACCGGCGGGGCCACCTTTCTAGACACTGAAGCTTTCTTT
TRBD1 | many | TRBJ2-7 | TRBV4-2 | CASSQASGTGSYEQYF | TGTGCCAGCAGCCAAGCTTCTGGGACAGGGTCCTACGAGCAGTACTTC
. | . | TRBJ2-2 | TRBV28 | CATKQGSGELFF | TGTGCCACCAAACAGGGTTCCGGGGAGCTGTTTTTT
. | . | TRBJ1-1 | TRBV5-1 | CASSLDVWGAGPEAFF | TGCGCCAGCAGCTTGGACGTTTGGGGAGCCGGGCCTGAAGCTTTCTTT
. | . | TRBJ2-7 | TRBV27 | CASSSGLASYEQYF | TGTGCCAGCAGTTCAGGGCTTGCCTCCTACGAGCAGTACTTC
. | . | TRBJ2-7 | TRBV11-2 | CASSPDRDYEQYF | TGTGCCAGCAGTCCCGACAGAGACTACGAGCAGTACTTC
. | . | TRBJ2-5 | TRBV10-3 | CAISESYSKETQYF | TGTGCCATCAGTGAGTCCTACAGCAAAGAGACCCAGTACTTC
TRBD2 | . | TRBJ2-2 | TRBV19 | CASSGGLAGLTGELFF | TGTGCCAGTAGTGGGGGACTAGCGGGTCTCACCGGGGAGCTGTTTTTT
TRBD1 | . | TRBJ2-1 | TRBV6-6 | CASSGHRGIEQFF | TGTGCCAGCAGTGGACACAGGGGAATTGAGCAGTTCTTC
. | . | TRBJ2-3 | TRBV7-9 | CASSRASGTDTQYF | TGTGCCAGCAGCCGAGCTAGCGGCACAGATACGCAGTATTTT
. | . | TRBJ1-1 | TRBV4-1 | CASSQGANTEAFF | TGCGCCAGCAGCCAAGGAGCCAACACTGAAGCTTTCTTT
. | . | TRBJ2-7 | TRBV9 | CASSPHRDITYEQYF | TGTGCCAGCAGCCCTCATCGGGACATTACCTACGAGCAGTACTTC
TRBD1 | . | TRBJ2-7 | TRBV4-1 | CASSQPGTAYYEQYF | TGCGCCAGCAGCCAACCCGGGACAGCATACTACGAGCAGTACTTC
TRBD1 | few | TRBJ2-7 | TRBV28 | CASSFPGQLASYEQYF | TGTGCCAGCAGTTTTCCGGGACAGCTAGCCTCCTACGAGCAGTACTTC
. | . | TRBJ2-2 | TRBV27 | CASTPQTMGTGELFF | TGTGCCAGCACCCCACAGACTATGGGGACCGGGGAGCTGTTTTTT
. | once | TRBJ2-7 | TRBV5-6 | CASSSFRDTLFSYEQYF | TGTGCCAGCAGTTCATTCCGGGACACCCTGTTCTCCTACGAGCAGTACTTC
. | . | TRBJ2-1 | TRBV7-9 | CASLISAGISYNEQFF | TGTGCCAGCCTTATATCGGCGGGGATTTCCTACAATGAGCAGTTCTTC
. | . | TRBJ2-2 | TRBV19 | CASRSKGQAGELFF | TGTGCCAGTAGATCGAAGGGGCAAGCCGGGGAGCTGTTTTTT